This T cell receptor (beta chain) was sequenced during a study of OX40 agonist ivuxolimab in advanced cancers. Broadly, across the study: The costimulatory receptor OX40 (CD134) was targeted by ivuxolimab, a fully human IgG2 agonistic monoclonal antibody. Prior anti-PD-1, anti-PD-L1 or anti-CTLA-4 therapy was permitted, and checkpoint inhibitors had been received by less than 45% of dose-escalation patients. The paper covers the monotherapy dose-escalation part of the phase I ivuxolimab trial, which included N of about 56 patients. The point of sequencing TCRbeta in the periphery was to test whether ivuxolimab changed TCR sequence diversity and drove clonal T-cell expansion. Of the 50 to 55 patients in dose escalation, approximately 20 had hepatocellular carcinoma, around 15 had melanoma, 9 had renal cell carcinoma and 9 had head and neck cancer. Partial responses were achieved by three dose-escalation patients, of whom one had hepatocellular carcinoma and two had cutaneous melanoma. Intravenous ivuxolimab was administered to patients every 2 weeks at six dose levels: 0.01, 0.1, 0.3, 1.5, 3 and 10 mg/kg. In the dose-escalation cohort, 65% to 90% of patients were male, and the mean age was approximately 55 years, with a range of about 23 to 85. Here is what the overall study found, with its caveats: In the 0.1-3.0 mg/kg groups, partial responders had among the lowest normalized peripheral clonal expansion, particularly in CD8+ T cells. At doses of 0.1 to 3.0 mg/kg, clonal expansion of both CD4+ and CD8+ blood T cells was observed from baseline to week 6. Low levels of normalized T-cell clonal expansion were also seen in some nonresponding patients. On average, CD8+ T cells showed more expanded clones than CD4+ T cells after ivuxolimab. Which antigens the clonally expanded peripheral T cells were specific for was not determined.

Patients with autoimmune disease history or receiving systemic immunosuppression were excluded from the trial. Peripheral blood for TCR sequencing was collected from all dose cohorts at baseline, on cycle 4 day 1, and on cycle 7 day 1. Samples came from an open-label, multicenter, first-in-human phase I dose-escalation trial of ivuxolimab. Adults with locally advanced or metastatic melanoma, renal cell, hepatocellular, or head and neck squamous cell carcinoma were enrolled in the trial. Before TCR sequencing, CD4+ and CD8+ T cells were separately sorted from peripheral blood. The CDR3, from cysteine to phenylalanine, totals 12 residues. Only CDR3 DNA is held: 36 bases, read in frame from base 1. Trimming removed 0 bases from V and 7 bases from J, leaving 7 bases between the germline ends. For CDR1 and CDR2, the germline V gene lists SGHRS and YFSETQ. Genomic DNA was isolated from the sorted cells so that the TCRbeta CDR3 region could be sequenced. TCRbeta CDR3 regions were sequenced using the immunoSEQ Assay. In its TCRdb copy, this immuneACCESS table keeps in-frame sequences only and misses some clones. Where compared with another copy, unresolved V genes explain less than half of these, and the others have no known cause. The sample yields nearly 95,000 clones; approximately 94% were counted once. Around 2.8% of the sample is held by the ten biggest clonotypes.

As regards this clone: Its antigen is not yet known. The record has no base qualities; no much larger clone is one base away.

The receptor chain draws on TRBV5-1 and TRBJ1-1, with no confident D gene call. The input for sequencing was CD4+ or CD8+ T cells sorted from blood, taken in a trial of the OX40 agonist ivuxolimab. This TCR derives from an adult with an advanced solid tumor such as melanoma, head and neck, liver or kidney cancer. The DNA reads TGCGCCAGCAGCTTGGTAGGGATTGAAGCTTTCTTT. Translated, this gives CASSLVGIEAFF.